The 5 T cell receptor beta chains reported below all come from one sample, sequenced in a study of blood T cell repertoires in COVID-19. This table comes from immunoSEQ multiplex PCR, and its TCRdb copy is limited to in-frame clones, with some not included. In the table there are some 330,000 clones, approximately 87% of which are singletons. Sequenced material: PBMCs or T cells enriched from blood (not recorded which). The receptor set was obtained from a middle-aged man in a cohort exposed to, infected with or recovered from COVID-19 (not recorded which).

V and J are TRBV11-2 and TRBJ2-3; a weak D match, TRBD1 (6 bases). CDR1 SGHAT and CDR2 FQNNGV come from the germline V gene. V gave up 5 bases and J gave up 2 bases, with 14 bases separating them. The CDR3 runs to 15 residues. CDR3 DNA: TGTGCCAGCAGCCCATCAGGGGTGGCCACAGATACGCAGTATTTT. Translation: CASSPSGVATDTQYF.

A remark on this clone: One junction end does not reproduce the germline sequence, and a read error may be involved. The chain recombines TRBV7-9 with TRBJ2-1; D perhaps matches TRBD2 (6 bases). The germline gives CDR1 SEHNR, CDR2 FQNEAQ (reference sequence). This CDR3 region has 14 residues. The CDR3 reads CASTLGAERDEQFF. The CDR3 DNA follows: TGTGCCAGCACCTTAGGAGCGGAGCGGGATGAGCAGTTCTTC.

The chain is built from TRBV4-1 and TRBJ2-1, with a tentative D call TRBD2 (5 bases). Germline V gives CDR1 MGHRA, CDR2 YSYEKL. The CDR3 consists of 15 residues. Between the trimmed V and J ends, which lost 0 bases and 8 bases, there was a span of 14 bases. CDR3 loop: CASSQDQVAPYEQFF. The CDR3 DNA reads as TGCGCCAGCAGCCAAGATCAGGTAGCGCCCTATGAGCAGTTCTTC.

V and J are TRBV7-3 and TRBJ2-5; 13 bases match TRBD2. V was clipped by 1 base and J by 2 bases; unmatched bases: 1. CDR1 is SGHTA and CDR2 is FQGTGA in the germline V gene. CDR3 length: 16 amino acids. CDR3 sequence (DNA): TGTGCCAGCAGCTTAATGGGACTAGCGGGGCAAGAGACCCAGTACTTC. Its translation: CASSLMGLAGQETQYF.

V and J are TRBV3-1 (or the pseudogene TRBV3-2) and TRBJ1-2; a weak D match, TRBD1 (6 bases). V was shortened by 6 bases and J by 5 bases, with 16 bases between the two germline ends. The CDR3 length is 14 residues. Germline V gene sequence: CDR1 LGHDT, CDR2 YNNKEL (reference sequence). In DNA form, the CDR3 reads TGTGCCAGCAGTCTAATGACAGGACTTTATGGCTACACCTTC. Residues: CASSLMTGLYGYTF.